This passage covers 30 T cell receptor beta chains from one sample sequenced in a study of T cell clonality in common variable immunodeficiency. The study's findings and limits: Fewer deletions and N-nucleotide insertions were reportedly seen in common variable immunodeficiency TCR beta sequences.

Method: immunoSEQ multiplex PCR; TCRdb's copy keeps in-frame clones and lacks some. This sample shows roughly 34,000 clones and no singletons; 5.5% to 7% rests with the ten largest. No antigen has been identified for these receptors. Sequenced material: peripheral blood mononuclear cells. The receptors were sampled from a human donor with common variable immunodeficiency.

This clone was seen more than once but under ten times. The read ends 3 residues before the CDR3 terminus; that terminus is restored from the germline J gene. V gene TRBV7-9 combines with J gene TRBJ1-2; a weak D match, TRBD1 (5 bases). The V gene's germline CDR1 is SEHNR and CDR2 FQNEAQ (reference sequence). V lost 1 base and J lost 2, with 11 bases in between. The CDR3 spans 15 residues. The sequenced CDR3 bases are TGTGCCAGCAGCTTAGGGGGCAGGGAGAACTATGGC. It is translated as CASSLGGRENYG. The complete CDR3 protein is CASSLGGRENYGYTF.

This clone came up many times. The read falls 3 residues short of the CDR3 end, and the missing part is taken from the germline J gene. The chain employs TRBV20-1 and TRBJ2-1; tentatively, D is TRBD1 (5 bases). The CDR3 contains 15 residues. The V and J ends lost 0 bases and 3 bases respectively, with 12 bases between them. Germline V CDR1 and CDR2: DFQATT, SNEGSKA (reference sequence). The CDR3 loop reads CSARDQRQNYNEQFF. Partial CDR3 DNA: TGCAGTGCTAGAGATCAGCGACAGAACTACAATGAG.

About this clone itself: The CDR3 extends 3 residues past the end of the read, so its final part is completed from the germline J gene. V gene TRBV18 combines with J gene TRBJ1-1; TRBD1 agrees at 7 bases. The trim removed 4 bases at V and 0 bases at J, leaving 2 bases unmatched. The CDR3 is 14 residues long. The V gene's germline CDR1 is KGHSH and CDR2 LQKENI. The CDR3 region is CASSQGAMNTEAFF. Incomplete CDR3 DNA: TGTGCCAGCTCACAGGGGGCTATGAACACTGAA.

This clone was found a few times. The sequenced fragment ends 3 residues before the CDR3 boundary, so the rest is inferred from the germline J gene. The chain has TRBV30 and TRBJ2-1; TRBD2 agrees at 7 bases. The CDR3 runs to 14 residues. Germline assignment: CDR1 GTSNPN and CDR2 SVGIG (reference sequence). V dropped 0 bases and J dropped 9; count of bases not matched to a gene: 8. The CDR3 DNA, read in part, is TGTGCCTGGAGTGTAGGAGCGGGATTGGGTGAG. Translated: CAWSVGAGLGE. The entire CDR3 is CAWSVGAGLGEQFF.

This clone was seen at least ten times. The CDR3 end is not reached by the read, which stops 3 residues before it; the germline J gene fills it in. This chain connects TRBV7-6 to TRBJ2-7, with TRBD2 matching 7 bases. The CDR3 extends over 14 amino acids. Germline trimming cut 8 bases from V and 0 bases from J; bases unmatched to any gene: 7. Germline V lookup: CDR1 SGHVS, CDR2 FNYEAQ. CDR3 region: CASAPSGISYEQYF. The sequenced part of the CDR3 DNA is TGTGCCAGCGCCCCGAGCGGGATCTCCTACGAG.

This clone was seen a handful of times. With the read ending 3 residues before the CDR3 end, the germline J gene is used to fill in that end. V is TRBV11-1 and J is TRBJ2-4; 8 bases fit TRBD1. J was trimmed by 5 bases and V by 7 bases; bases with no gene match: 7. The germline CDR1 and CDR2 sequences are SGHAT and FQDESV (reference sequence). This CDR3 has 14 amino acids. Incomplete CDR3 DNA: TGTGCCAGCATCCCCAGGGGGCGGGAAAACATT. Amino acids: CASIPRGRENI. The entire CDR3 is CASIPRGRENIQYF.

This clone has ten or more counts. The read stops 3 residues short of the end of the CDR3; the missing end is completed from the germline J gene. The chain employs TRBV5-1 and TRBJ1-2; 7 positions agree with TRBD1. Germline V CDR1 and CDR2: SGHRS, YFSETQ. With V trimmed by 0 bases and J by 2 bases, 7 bases remained unmatched. The CDR3 has 16 residues. CDR3 residues: CASSLVGQGVNYGYTF. The covered CDR3 bases are TGCGCCAGCAGCTTGGTTGGTCAGGGGGTGAACTATGGC. Using reference TRBV5-1 and TRBJ1-2 for the parts outside the CDR3, the full variable domain is KAGVTQTPRYLIKTRGQQVTLSCSPISGHRSVSWYQQTPGQGLQFLFEYFSETQRNKGNFPGRFSGRQFSNSRSEMNVSTLELGDSALYLCASSLVGQGVNYGYTFGSGTRLTVV.

This clone has a count of ten or more. The read terminates 3 residues before the CDR3 end, so the remaining end is supplied by the germline J gene. The genes are TRBV27 and TRBJ2-7; 9 bases align to TRBD1. The germline gives CDR1 MNHEY, CDR2 SMNVEV (reference sequence). CDR3 size: 16 residues. The trim removed 5 bases at V and 0 bases at J, leaving 8 bases unmatched. CDR3 region: CASSASGQGLSYEQYF. The part of the CDR3 DNA that was read is TGTGCCAGCAGTGCCTCCGGACAGGGGCTCTCCTACGAG.

With respect to this clone: The CDR3 end falls 3 residues outside the read, so it is completed with the germline J gene. The chain couples TRBV7-8 to TRBJ2-7; 9 bases line up with TRBD1. V shed 3 bases and J 6 bases; nucleotides not matched to a gene: 3. The CDR3 sequence is 13 residues long. In germline, CDR1 is SGHVS, CDR2 FQNEAQ. This CDR3 reads CASSLGQGIEQYF. The covered CDR3 bases are TGTGCCAGCAGCTTGGGACAGGGAATCGAG.

Ten or more counts support this clone. The read stops 3 residues short of the end of the CDR3; the missing end is completed from the germline J gene. J is TRBJ2-7 and V is TRBV24-1; 9 positions match TRBD1. V gave up 2 bases and J gave up 4 bases; unmatched junction bases: 8. The CDR3 covers 16 residues. Germline V gives CDR1 KGHDR, CDR2 SFDVKD. The CDR3 protein is CATSDSRTGVSYEQYF. CDR3 DNA, as far as it was read: TGTGCCACCAGTGATTCAAGGACAGGGGTGAGTTACGAG.

This clone was observed at least ten times. The DNA ends 3 residues before the CDR3 does, and the rest of the CDR3 is filled in from the germline J gene. The rearrangement links TRBV5-4 to TRBJ1-5; TRBD1 aligns across 8 bases. Trimming removed 2 bases from V and 2 bases from J; junction bases left unmatched: 6. In germline, CDR1 is SGHNT, CDR2 YYREEE (reference sequence). This CDR3 has 16 residues. Incomplete CDR3 DNA: TGTGCCAGCAGCTTAGGACAGGGCCTTGGCAATCAGCCC. Its translation: CASSLGQGLGNQP. Given in full, the CDR3 is CASSLGQGLGNQPQHF. The full variable domain, with the rest looked up from reference TRBV5-4 and TRBJ1-5, is ETGVTQSPTHLIKTRGQQVTLRCSSQSGHNTVSWYQQALGQGPQFIFQYYREEENGRGNFPPRFSGLQFPNYSSELNVNALELDDSALYLCASSLGQGLGNQPQHFGDGTRLSIL.

In this sample, this clone turned up a few times. The read ends 3 residues early relative to the CDR3; the germline J gene fills the gap. V usage is TRBV29-1 and J usage is TRBJ2-7, with TRBD1 matching 7 bases. Germline V CDR1 and CDR2: SQVTM, ANQGSEA. The junction had 7 bases not matched to a gene; V was cut back by 3 bases and J by 5 bases. The CDR3 runs 13 residues. CDR3 protein: CSVDRQGFHEQYF. The CDR3 DNA, read in part, is TGCAGCGTTGATCGACAGGGATTCCACGAG.

A word on this clone: The CDR3 goes on 3 residues after the read ends, and that part is filled in from the germline J gene. This chain joins TRBV7-3 and TRBJ2-5; 11 nucleotides agree with TRBD1. V gave up 5 bases and J gave up 4 bases; unmatched junction bases: 6. The CDR3 extends over 15 amino acids. Germline V gene lookup returns CDR1 SGHTA and CDR2 FQGTGA. The CDR3 sequence is CASSGGQGAGETQYF. CDR3 DNA, as far as it was read: TGTGCCAGCAGCGGAGGACAGGGGGCGGGAGAGACC.

This clone was counted ten times or more. The read ends 3 residues before the CDR3 terminus; that terminus is restored from the germline J gene. This chain connects TRBV30 to TRBJ2-1; D is uncertain. The CDR3 loop spans 11 amino acids. CDR1 and CDR2 (germline): GTSNPN, SVGIG (reference sequence). Trimming removed 0 bases from V and 8 bases from J, with 5 bases in between. The CDR3 DNA, read in part, is TGTGCCTGGAGTGTCGAGGATGAG. This encodes CAWSVEDE. The complete CDR3 reads CAWSVEDEQFF. Combining the CDR3 with reference TRBV30 and TRBJ2-1 gives the whole variable domain SQTIHQWPATLVQPVGSPLSLECTVEGTSNPNLYWYRQAAGRGLQLLFYSVGIGQISSEVPQNLSASRPQDRQFILSSKKLLLSDSGFYLCAWSVEDEQFFGPGTRLTVL.

This clone is medium-sized by share. The CDR3 end falls 3 residues outside the read, so it is completed with the germline J gene. This chain uses TRBV20-1 with TRBJ1-1, with unresolved D. The CDR3 consists of 14 residues. V gave up 5 bases and J gave up 0 bases, with 13 bases separating them. CDR1 and CDR2 (germline): DFQATT, SNEGSKA (reference sequence). CDR3 in amino acids: CSAPRTEMNTEAFF. Partial CDR3 DNA: TGCAGTGCTCCCAGGACTGAGATGAACACTGAA.

Comment on this clone: The CDR3 goes on 3 residues after the read ends, and that part is filled in from the germline J gene. The chain has TRBV18 and TRBJ2-7; 13 positions match TRBD2. Trimming removed 5 bases from V and 1 base from J; junction bases left unmatched: 5. Germline V gene sequence: CDR1 KGHSH, CDR2 LQKENI. The CDR3 covers 16 residues. The CDR3 bases that were read are TGTGCCAGCTCAATTCGGACTAGCGGGAGTTCCTACGAG. It encodes CASSIRTSGSSYE. The CDR3 in full is CASSIRTSGSSYEQYF.

This clone occurred many times. Read sequence stops 3 residues before the CDR3 end, and the germline J gene provides the missing end. The identical CDR3 is also encoded by other nucleotide sequences in the sample. V gene TRBV7-2 combines with J gene TRBJ2-3; D is possibly TRBD2 (6 bases). CDR3 length: 14 residues. CDR1 is SGHTA, CDR2 FQGNSA, per germline. V lost 5 bases and J lost 2, with 11 bases in between. The chain's CDR3 is CASSLGGNTDTQYF. The sequenced CDR3 bases are TGTGCCAGCAGCCTGGGGGGAAACACAGATACG.

The table lists this clone with a few counts. The read ends 3 residues shy of where the CDR3 ends; the end is completed using the germline J gene. The chain is built from TRBV7-2 and TRBJ1-5; D is unclear. In germline, CDR1 is SGHTA, CDR2 FQGNSA. There are 14 residues in the CDR3. The V and J ends lost 1 base and 6 bases respectively, with 10 bases between them. The part of the CDR3 DNA that was read is TGTGCCAGCAGCTTAGGAGGGTTTAGTCAGCCC. Translated, it gives CASSLGGFSQP. The whole CDR3 protein reads CASSLGGFSQPQHF.

This clone was counted only a few times. The sequenced fragment ends 3 residues before the CDR3 boundary, so the rest is inferred from the germline J gene. The chain combines TRBV7-2 with TRBJ1-3, with no clear D. The CDR3 spans 13 residues. Germline CDR1 is SGHTA and CDR2 is FQGNSA. V was cut by 4 bases and J by 0 bases, with 4 bases left in between. The sequenced CDR3 bases are TGTGCCAGCAGCTCCCTCTCTGGAAACACC. It specifies CASSSLSGNT. In full, the CDR3 reads CASSSLSGNTIYF.

Comment on this clone: Coverage ceases 3 residues before the CDR3 finishes, and the germline J gene fills in the end. The rearrangement uses TRBV7-9 and TRBJ2-3, with D unresolved. Germline V gene data show CDR1 as SEHNR and CDR2 as FQNEAQ (reference sequence). This CDR3 contains 13 residues. V lost 7 bases to trimming and J lost 1 base, with 9 bases between them. The CDR3 reads CASTPERTDTQYF. The part of the CDR3 DNA that was read is TGTGCCAGCACCCCTGAGCGCACAGATACG.

A word on this clone: The read falls 3 residues short of the CDR3 end, and the missing part is taken from the germline J gene. The rearrangement uses TRBV7-2 and TRBJ1-5; D possibly corresponds to TRBD1 (6 bases). Per the germline V gene, CDR1 is SGHTA and CDR2 is FQGNSA. The CDR3 is made up of 14 amino acids. V was shortened by 5 bases and J by 7 bases, with 15 bases between the two germline ends. This CDR3 is CASSPTGHRQPQHF. The sequenced part of the CDR3 DNA is TGTGCCAGCAGCCCCACGGGACATAGGCAGCCC.

This clone was counted a few times. From the germline J gene comes the end of the CDR3, since the read stops 3 residues before it. The V gene is TRBV11-1, the J gene TRBJ1-1, with TRBD1 matching 8 bases. Germline V CDR1 and CDR2: SGHAT, FQDESV (reference sequence). The CDR3 runs to 13 residues. Germline trimming cut 7 bases from V and 7 bases from J; bases unmatched to any gene: 8. The CDR3 bases that were read are TGTGCCAGCACCCAACGGACAGGGATTGAA. The encoded protein is CASTQRTGIE. The whole CDR3 sequence reads CASTQRTGIEAFF.

This clone was seen ten or more times. The CDR3 goes on 3 residues after the read ends, and that part is filled in from the germline J gene. This chain links TRBV5-6 with TRBJ2-1, with 12 nucleotides matching TRBD2. Germline CDR1 is SGHDT and CDR2 is YYEEEE. The ends lost 0 bases at V and 8 bases at J; junction bases unmatched: 3. This CDR3 contains 15 residues. The sequenced CDR3 bases are TGTGCCAGCAGCTTGGGCCTAGCGGGAGGGCATGAG. This gives the protein CASSLGLAGGHE. The entire CDR3 protein is CASSLGLAGGHEQFF.

Turning to this clone: The read ends 3 residues before the CDR3 terminus; that terminus is restored from the germline J gene. The V call is TRBV7-7, the J call TRBJ1-5; D gene unclear. Deletions cut 5 bases from V and 7 bases from J, with 12 bases between. This CDR3 has 13 amino acids. Germline V lookup: CDR1 SSHAT, CDR2 FNYEAQ (reference sequence). The CDR3 sequence: CASSQGLGQPQHF. The CDR3 DNA, read in part, is TGTGCCAGCAGCCAAGGACTCGGGCAGCCC.

To note about this clone: The read halts 3 residues ahead of the CDR3 end, with the missing end drawn from the germline J gene. The rearrangement links TRBV7-2 to TRBJ1-2; D gene unclear. This CDR3 comprises 15 residues. Germline CDR1 is SGHTA and CDR2 is FQGNSA. V lost 5 bases and J 2 bases, leaving 15 bases between the germline ends. This CDR3 is CASSPNLRANYGYTF. The CDR3 DNA, read in part, is TGTGCCAGCAGCCCAAACCTTAGGGCAAACTATGGC.

This clone was seen a few times. The read gets to within 3 residues of the CDR3 end, and the germline J gene fills in the rest. The chain joins TRBV30 to TRBJ1-4, with a weak D call TRBD1 (5 bases). The CDR3 loop spans 16 amino acids. Germline-derived CDR1 and CDR2 are GTSNPN and SVGIG (reference sequence). V lost 4 bases, J lost 0 bases, and 15 bases lay in between. The covered CDR3 bases are TGTGCCTGGAATCGACTGGGAGGGGCAACTAATGAAAAA. Translated: CAWNRLGGATNEK. In full, the CDR3 reads CAWNRLGGATNEKLFF.

Ten or more counts support this clone. Sequencing ends 3 residues short of the CDR3 end; the germline J gene provides the rest. The V call is TRBV5-1, the J call TRBJ1-6; 11 bases line up with TRBD1. The V gene's germline CDR1 is SGHRS and CDR2 YFSETQ. With V trimmed by 4 bases and J by 7 bases, 1 base remained unmatched. This CDR3 region has 14 residues. The CDR3 protein is CASSRDRGNSPLHF. The CDR3 DNA, read in part, is TGCGCCAGCAGCCGGGACAGGGGGAATTCACCC.

This clone appeared a few times. The CDR3 extends 3 residues past the end of the read, so its final part is completed from the germline J gene. The chain carries TRBV20-1 and TRBJ2-3; D perhaps matches TRBD2 (5 bases). Trimming took off 3 bases at V and 5 bases at J, with 15 bases between the two ends. CDR3 length equals 14 residues. In germline, CDR1 is DFQATT, CDR2 SNEGSKA (reference sequence). This CDR3 is CSARPGLFLDTQYF. CDR3 DNA (partial): TGCAGTGCTAGGCCCGGACTTTTCCTAGATACG.

This clone has at least ten counts. The read falls 3 residues short of the CDR3 end, and the missing part is taken from the germline J gene. The V gene is TRBV6-2 or TRBV6-3, the J gene TRBJ2-4; a weak D match, TRBD1 (6 bases). This CDR3 is 13 amino acids long. V lost 6 bases and J 3 bases, leaving 9 bases between the germline ends. The V gene's germline CDR1 is MNHEY and CDR2 SVGEGT. The covered CDR3 bases are TGTGCCAGCAGGACGGGACACAAAAACATT. Its protein product is CASRTGHKNI. The full CDR3 reads CASRTGHKNIQYF.

This clone was detected ten times or more. The read halts 3 residues ahead of the CDR3 end, with the missing end drawn from the germline J gene. V is TRBV29-1 and J is TRBJ1-2; TRBD1 might be the D (6 bases). The CDR3 is made up of 11 amino acids. Per the germline V gene, CDR1 is SQVTM and CDR2 is ANQGSEA. Partial CDR3 DNA: TGCAGCGTTGCAGGGGTGGGGGGC. Translated, it gives CSVAGVGG. The CDR3 in its entirety is CSVAGVGGYTF.